The next 9 T cell receptor beta chains were all read from a single sample in a study of blood T cell repertoires in COVID-19. Profiling relied on immunoSEQ multiplex PCR, and the TCRdb table lists in-frame clones only, not all of them. Counted here are about 390,000 clones, around 87% occurring once; the ten biggest clones make up roughly 2.1%. Sequenced material: peripheral blood. Receptors originate from a woman aged 55-70 years with COVID-19, enrolled during active disease.

As concerns this clone: Other DNA sequences of this sample code for an identical CDR3. This CDR3 is CASSPGTDTQYF. CDR3 in DNA: TGTGCCAGCAGCCCGGGGACAGATACGCAGTATTTT. The gene calls are TRBV6-5 and TRBJ2-3; D perhaps matches TRBD2 (5 bases). The germline V gene encodes CDR1 MNHEY and CDR2 SVGAGI. The CDR3 runs 12 residues. The V end lost 6 bases, the J end lost 3 bases, and 7 bases lay between the germline ends.

The genes are TRBV12-3 or TRBV12-4 and TRBJ1-5, with D possibly being TRBD1 (6 bases). V shed 6 bases and J shed 8 bases, with 11 bases lying between them. The CDR3 contains 12 residues. The CDR3 sequence is CASRRGGEPQHF. In nucleotides, the CDR3 is TGTGCCAGCAGGCGAGGGGGGGAGCCCCAGCATTTT.

The gene calls are TRBV3-1 (or the pseudogene TRBV3-2) and TRBJ2-2; 12 nucleotides line up with TRBD2. V gave up 5 bases and J gave up 4 bases; unmatched junction bases: 5. CDR3 length equals 16 residues. Germline V CDR1 and CDR2: LGHDT, YNNKEL (reference sequence). The chain's CDR3 is CASSVTSGGPTGELFF. The DNA of the CDR3 is TGTGCCAGCAGCGTTACTAGCGGGGGGCCCACCGGGGAGCTGTTTTTT.

The rearrangement joins TRBV27 to TRBJ1-1; D uncertain. With 2 bases removed from V and 1 base from J, the gap between germline ends came to 8 bases. The CDR3 runs to 14 residues. Germline CDR1 reads MNHEY; CDR2 reads SMNVEV (reference sequence). As DNA, the CDR3 is TGTGCCAGCAGTTTAAGAGGATGGAACACTGAAGCTTTCTTT. Its protein product is CASSLRGWNTEAFF.

The rearrangement joins TRBV5-1 to TRBJ2-7, with D perhaps matching TRBD1 (8 bases). CDR1 SGHRS and CDR2 YFSETQ come from the germline V gene. This CDR3 is built from 15 residues. V was trimmed by 3 bases and J by 2 bases, leaving 15 bases between them. The CDR3 protein is CASSSGQGGPYEQYF. CDR3 nucleotide sequence: TGCGCCAGCAGCTCCGGACAGGGAGGGCCCTACGAGCAGTACTTC. Supplemented by reference TRBV5-1 and TRBJ2-7, the full variable domain reads KAGVTQTPRYLIKTRGQQVTLSCSPISGHRSVSWYQQTPGQGLQFLFEYFSETQRNKGNFPGRFSGRQFSNSRSEMNVSTLELGDSALYLCASSSGQGGPYEQYFGPGTRLTVT.

The CDR3 sequence: CASRRPTGNYGYTF. The CDR3 DNA sequence: TGTGCCAGCAGACGCCCGACAGGGAACTATGGCTACACCTTC. The chain couples TRBV5-4 to TRBJ1-2, with 7 bases matching TRBD1. The CDR3 sequence is 14 residues long. V was clipped by 5 bases and J by 2 bases; unmatched bases: 6. Germline lookup yields CDR1 SGHNT and CDR2 YYREEE (reference sequence).

The chain uses TRBV6-5 and TRBJ1-1; weak D call: TRBD1 (6 bases). The length of the CDR3 is 14 residues. CDR1 and CDR2 from the germline V gene are MNHEY and SVGAGI. V lost 4 bases and J lost 5, with 14 bases in between. The CDR3 sequence: CASSLLSGTTEAFF. CDR3 DNA: TGTGCCAGCAGTTTACTATCCGGGACAACTGAAGCTTTCTTT.

V is TRBV9 and J is TRBJ2-3; D may be TRBD1 (5 bases). Trimming left V 2 bases short and J 0 bases short, with 7 bases between. From germline, CDR1 is SGDLS and CDR2 YYNGEE. The CDR3 spans 14 residues. This CDR3 reads CASSVDSSTDTQYF. CDR3 coding DNA: TGTGCCAGCAGCGTCGACAGCAGCACAGATACGCAGTATTTT.

Of note for this clone: Relative to the germline gene, one junction end is altered; a read error may explain this. This chain connects TRBV7-3 to TRBJ2-3, with 10 bases aligning to TRBD2. CDR1 is SGHTA, CDR2 FQGTGA, per germline. CDR3 length: 15 residues. CDR3 sequence: CASSSSGGATNTQYF. Here the CDR3 DNA reads TGTGCCAGCAGCTCGAGCGGGGGGGCCACAAATACGCAGTATTTT.